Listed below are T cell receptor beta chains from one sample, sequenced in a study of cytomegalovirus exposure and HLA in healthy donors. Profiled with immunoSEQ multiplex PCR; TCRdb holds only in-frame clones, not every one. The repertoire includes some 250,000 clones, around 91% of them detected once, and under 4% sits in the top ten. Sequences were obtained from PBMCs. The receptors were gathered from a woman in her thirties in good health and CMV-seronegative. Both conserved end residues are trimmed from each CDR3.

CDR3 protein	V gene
ASDSSRDWGRGEQF	TRBV7-9
ASSLVGPGELF	TRBV5-6
ASSADGLALYEQY	TRBV9
SVEGGTSGSGAYEQY	TRBV29-1
ASSGRQGARDIQY	TRBV7-9
ASSQEQTSGRARELF	TRBV4-1
ASSRFVDEQY	TRBV5-5
ASSLKGPAYEQY	TRBV28
ASSLAGTGMNLQY	TRBV7-8
ASSPTSGRSSYNEQF	TRBV19
ASSPTGDFRHFNTGELF	TRBV27
AWSEIGGKETQY	TRBV30
ASETRTYNEQF	TRBV28
ASSQEGRAGGYT	TRBV4-3
ASSSSGYSDEQF	TRBV7-9
ASSLGTAATETQY	TRBV7-2
ASSAGLAGGTGELF	TRBV11-2
ASSPTSDGGELF	TRBV6-5
ASSRTGAYVYT	TRBV5-6
ASRTQRTGGYEQY	TRBV28
ATSRDQSLSYEQY	TRBV15
ASSSGGTSGRDDNEQF	TRBV11-2
ASRQQGWDTQY	TRBV28
ASSEGPGNTIY	TRBV9
ASSQGSGYEQY	TRBV4-3
ADGEGGEQY	TRBV6-1
ASSQTGQGPYEQY	TRBV7-2
ASSRLRDWQNNEQF	TRBV27
ASSDGANYGYT	TRBV6-4
ASSGRDYTDTQY	TRBV7-2
ASSKTEYSYEQY	TRBV11-1
ASSLSGTQSTDTQY	TRBV13
ASSLSSGNSYEQY	TRBV27
ASSIMPGEHYEQY	TRBV19
ASSPGSGAGSDTQY	TRBV7-3
ASSRQGSYGNTIY	TRBV18
SVEASVAGVLYTQY	TRBV29-1
ASTTGAGTGELF	TRBV27
ASSLLSGRAADTQY	TRBV7-8
ASSPPGSAGGPETQY	TRBV18
ASSQETQTIAKNIQY	TRBV4-3
ASSLDQGGEAF	TRBV5-6
ASSLEALGLFSYEQY	TRBV11-3
ASSHQGRQPQH	TRBV27
ASTHPSGRGSYEQY	TRBV6-6
ASSLTARLF	TRBV27
ASSFAETGGHYEQY	TRBV28
ASSLSGMGTDTQY	TRBV7-3
SGRAGGPKDTQY	TRBV29-1
ASSPDNPGLAGRAPTDTQY	TRBV7-6
ASSQDIQAMEETQY	TRBV4-2
ASSQLRESTQY	TRBV14
AIGETSRSNEQF	TRBV10-3
ASSPGQGANVPQETQY	TRBV4-1
ATSRADSPYEQY	TRBV15
ATSSGMDQWETQY	TRBV15
ASSYRGRGAETQY	TRBV7-8
ASSEELGKYNEQF	TRBV5-1
ASSQELAGYNEQF	TRBV7-2
ASSQNNDNLYYEQY	TRBV4-2